This T cell receptor beta chain was documented in a study of glioma-infiltrating T cells after dendritic cell vaccination. Before vaccination, two weeks after the third vaccination, and at progression, PBMC were collected. The CDR3 spans 15 residues. V was pared by 4 bases and J by 1 base, with 7 bases of the junction left unmatched. The germline gives CDR1 SGHRS, CDR2 YFSETQ. The primer mix had 60 V beta and 13 J beta primers. The table came from immunoSEQ multiplex PCR; TCRdb's copy has only in-frame clones and leaves some out. The sample lists tens of thousands of clones, less than 90% occurring once.

This receptor was obtained from a human donor with glioblastoma. This specimen was blood, taken before dendritic cell vaccination. The rearrangement uses TRBV5-1 and TRBJ2-7, with 8 bases lining up with TRBD1. CDR3 loop: CASSDGQGRSYEQYF. CDR3 nucleotides: TGCGCCAGCAGCGACGGACAGGGTAGGTCCTACGAGCAGTACTTC.